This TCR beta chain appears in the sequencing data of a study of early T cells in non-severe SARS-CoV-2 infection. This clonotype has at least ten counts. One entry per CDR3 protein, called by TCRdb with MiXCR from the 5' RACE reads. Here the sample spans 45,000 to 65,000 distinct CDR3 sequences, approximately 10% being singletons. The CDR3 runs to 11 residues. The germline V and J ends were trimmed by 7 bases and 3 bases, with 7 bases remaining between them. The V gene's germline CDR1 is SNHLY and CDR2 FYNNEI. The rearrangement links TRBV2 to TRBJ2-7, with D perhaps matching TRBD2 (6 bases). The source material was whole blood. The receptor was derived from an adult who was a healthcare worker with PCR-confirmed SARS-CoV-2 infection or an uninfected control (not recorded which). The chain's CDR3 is CASKTSYEQYF. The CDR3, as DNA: TGTGCCAGCAAGACTAGCTACGAGCAGTACTTC.